These 8 T cell receptor beta chains originate from one sample sequenced in a study of blood T cells in healthy people across ages. Alongside a J-beta primer mix, a sample-barcoded 5' primer served in a second PCR lasting about 7 to 11 cycles. MiXCR was run by TCRdb on the 5' RACE reads, yielding one entry per CDR3 protein. The sample gives 710,000 or so distinct CDR3 sequences, about 34% of which show up once; 15% is in the top ten. Material for sequencing was blood. The receptor source for this set is a woman of 80 years or more in good health.

Comments on this clonotype: A much larger clone differs by one base, so this may be a read error. V is TRBV5-1 and J is TRBJ1-1, with a weak D call TRBD1 (5 bases). Germline V gene data show CDR1 as SGHRS and CDR2 as YFSETQ. The CDR3 totals 13 residues. The CDR3 DNA reads as TGCGCCAGCCTCCGGGGACTAAACACTAAAGCTTTCTTT. Protein: CASLRGLNTKAFF. The full variable domain, with the rest looked up from reference TRBV5-1 and TRBJ1-1, is KAGVTQTPRYLIKTRGQQVTLSCSPISGHRSVSWYQQTPGQGLQFLFEYFSETQRNKGNFPGRFSGRQFSNSRSEMNVSTLELGDSALYLCASLRGLNTKAFFGQGTRLTVV.

The chain recombines TRBV6-1 with TRBJ1-2, with TRBD1 identical over 9 bases. With 6 bases clipped from V and 4 bases from J, the junction kept 3 bases outside the gene matches. The CDR3 is made up of 13 amino acids. CDR1 is MNHNS and CDR2 is SASEGT in the germline V gene. The CDR3 nucleotides read TGTGCCAGCAGGGACAGGGGTGGCTATGGCTACACCTTC. It translates to CASRDRGGYGYTF.

This clonotype was counted ten times or more. This sequence joins TRBV7-2 and TRBJ1-4, with 7 bases fitting TRBD1. J gave up 2 bases and V 0 bases, and 0 bases lay outside the gene matches. This CDR3 is built from 15 residues. Germline CDR1 SGHTA, CDR2 FQGNSA. The CDR3 protein is CASSLATGTNEKLFF. CDR3 coding DNA: TGTGCCAGCAGCTTAGCGACAGGGACTAATGAAAAACTGTTTTTT.

This clonotype was counted ten times or more. This chain uses TRBV20-1 with TRBJ2-1, with D tentatively TRBD1 (6 bases). The CDR3 loop spans 15 amino acids. Germline V lookup: CDR1 DFQATT, CDR2 SNEGSKA (reference sequence). With 0 bases removed from V and 2 bases from J, the gap between germline ends came to 11 bases. The CDR3 reads CSARDRQGPYNEQFF. The CDR3 region has the DNA TGCAGTGCTAGAGATCGGCAGGGGCCCTACAATGAGCAGTTCTTC.

The rearrangement links TRBV28 to TRBJ2-3; D might be TRBD2 (5 bases). Per the germline V gene, CDR1 is MDHEN and CDR2 is SYDVKM. CDR3 length: 14 amino acids. Trimming removed 1 base at V and 5 bases at J, with 10 bases between. The CDR3 protein is CASSLSDSKDTQYF. CDR3 DNA sequence: TGTGCCAGCAGTTTATCGGACTCGAAAGATACGCAGTATTTT.

This clonotype was seen repeatedly, ten times or more. A much larger clone is a single base away; this may be a read error. The V gene is TRBV20-1, the J gene TRBJ2-5; TRBD2 agrees at 10 bases. The CDR3 totals 15 residues. Germline loops: CDR1 DFQATT, CDR2 SNEGSKA (reference sequence). V shed 1 base, J shed 11 bases, and the junction held 13 bases outside the gene matches. This chain's CDR3 is CSARARLAGGGEQYF. CDR3 nucleotides: TGCAGTGCTAGAGCTCGGTTAGCGGGGGGAGGTGAGCAGTACTTC.

This clonotype was picked up many times. The gene calls are TRBV29-1 and TRBJ2-4, with 9 bases lining up with TRBD1. The CDR3 length is 12 residues. Looked up from germline, CDR1 is SQVTM and CDR2 is ANQGSEA. Losses at the gene ends were 4 bases for V and 8 bases for J; bases not matched to a gene: 3. CDR3 DNA sequence: TGCAGCGTTGGGGACAGGGAGGACATTCAGTACTTC. Translated, it gives CSVGDREDIQYF.

A word on this clonotype: With a much larger clone just one base away, this may be a read error. V and J are TRBV6-6 and TRBJ2-1; D remains ambiguous. This CDR3 has 13 amino acids. CDR1 is MNHNY, CDR2 SVGAGI, per germline (reference sequence). The DNA for the CDR3 is TGTGCCAGCAGTTACTCGAAAGTCAATGAGCGGTTCTTC. Amino acid sequence: CASSYSKVNERFF.